This T cell receptor beta chain originates from a study of T cell repertoires in cytomegalovirus infection. Overall study context: The public TCR beta signatures pointed to both CMV infection and matching HLA type.

Study-level points and caveats: Individuals carrying CMV plus the relevant HLA were identified by cumulative frequency of public TCR beta families. The response measured ex vivo was dominated by TCR beta clonotypes (HLA-C-restricted and CMV-specific).

One entry per CDR3 protein, called by TCRdb with MiXCR from the reads. The sample has fewer than 550,000 distinct CDR3 sequences, about 17% seen once. Germline CDR1 reads SGHRS; CDR2 reads YFSETQ. V was pared by 5 bases and J by 6 bases, with 18 bases between. This CDR3 spans 15 amino acids. Only a few counts were recorded for this clonotype. Its specificity is unknown. The V call is TRBV5-1, the J call TRBJ2-1; D may be TRBD2 (6 bases). The sequence came from a human donor in good health (CMV status not recorded). Some clones in this sample may be carry-over from other donors' samples. The sequencing input was CD8+ T cells from PBMCs. The CDR3 DNA follows: TGCGCCAGCAGATGGGGACTGGCTGGCCTCAATGAGCAGTTCTTC. It yields the protein CASRWGLAGLNEQFF.